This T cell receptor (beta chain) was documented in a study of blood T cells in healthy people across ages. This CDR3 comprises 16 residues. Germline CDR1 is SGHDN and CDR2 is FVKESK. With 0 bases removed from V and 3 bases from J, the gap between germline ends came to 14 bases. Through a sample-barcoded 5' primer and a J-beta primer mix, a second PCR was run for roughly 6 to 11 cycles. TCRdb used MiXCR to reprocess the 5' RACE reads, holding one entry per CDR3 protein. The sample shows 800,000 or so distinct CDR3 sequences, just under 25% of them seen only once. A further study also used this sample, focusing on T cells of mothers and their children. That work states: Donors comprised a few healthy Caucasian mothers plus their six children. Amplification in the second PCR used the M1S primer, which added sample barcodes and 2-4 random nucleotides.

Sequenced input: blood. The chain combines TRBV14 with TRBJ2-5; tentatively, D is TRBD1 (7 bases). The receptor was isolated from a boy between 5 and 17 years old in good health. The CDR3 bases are TGTGCCAGCAGCCAAGAAAGACAGGGAGGTGAAGAGACCCAGTACTTC. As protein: CASSQERQGGEETQYF.